This passage covers 19 T cell receptor beta chains from one sample sequenced in a study of OX40 agonist ivuxolimab in advanced cancers. The table came from immunoSEQ multiplex PCR; TCRdb's copy has only in-frame clones and leaves some out. The sample gives around 16,000 clones, around two thirds of which show up once; around 8.4% is in the top ten. The source material was CD4+ or CD8+ T cells sorted from blood, sampled in a trial of the OX40 agonist ivuxolimab. Receptors originate from an adult with an advanced solid tumor such as melanoma, head and neck, liver or kidney cancer.

V gene TRBV11-2 combines with J gene TRBJ2-1; 9 positions agree with TRBD2. Losses at the gene ends were 2 bases for V and 5 bases for J; bases not matched to a gene: 4. CDR1 and CDR2 (germline): SGHAT, FQNNGV. The CDR3 is 15 amino acids. CDR3 nucleotides: TGTGCCAGCAGCTTAAATCTAGCGGGGCACAATGAGCAGTTCTTC. Translation: CASSLNLAGHNEQFF.

This clone was observed a few times. The rearrangement links TRBV29-1 to TRBJ2-7; a possible D gene is TRBD1 (6 bases). In germline, CDR1 is SQVTM, CDR2 ANQGSEA. V lost 5 bases and J lost 3, with 11 bases in between. The CDR3 is 12 amino acids. CDR3 loop: CSVLDSFYEQYF. The CDR3 nucleotides read TGCAGCGTTTTGGACAGTTTCTACGAGCAGTACTTC.

A few counts support this clone. J is TRBJ2-1 and V is TRBV6-6; TRBD1 matches at 9 bases. Germline CDR1 MNHNY, CDR2 SVGAGI (reference sequence). The CDR3 has 13 residues. Unmatched junction bases numbered 5, after V lost 10 bases and J lost 4 bases. CDR3 DNA sequence: TGTGCCACCGGGACAGGGAGGTACAATGAGCAGTTCTTC. It encodes CATGTGRYNEQFF.

The chain joins TRBV2 to TRBJ2-1, with TRBD2 matching 7 bases. Germline CDR1 is SNHLY and CDR2 is FYNNEI. J lost 7 bases, V lost 1 base, and 10 bases had no gene match. The CDR3 contains 16 residues. Written as DNA, the CDR3 is TGTGCCAGCAGTGAAGAATGGAGCGGGGTACCTAATGAGCAGTTCTTC. This translates into CASSEEWSGVPNEQFF.

The chain is built from TRBV29-1 and TRBJ2-5; the D call may be TRBD1 or TRBD2 (5 bases each). The CDR3 sequence is 16 residues long. V dropped 2 bases and J dropped 4 bases, with 20 bases sitting between them. CDR1 and CDR2 (germline): SQVTM, ANQGSEA. CDR3 loop: CSVESRDHPLPETQYF. The CDR3 nucleotides read TGCAGCGTTGAATCCCGGGACCACCCCCTGCCAGAGACCCAGTACTTC. Filled out from reference TRBV29-1 and TRBJ2-5, the complete variable domain reads SAVISQKPSRDICQRGTSLTIQCQVDSQVTMMFWYRQQPGQSLTLIATANQGSEATYESGFVIDKFPISRPNLTFSTLTVSNMSPEDSSIYLCSVESRDHPLPETQYFGPGTRLLVL.

This clone was recorded only once. The rearrangement joins TRBV5-6 to TRBJ2-7, with TRBD1 identical over 7 bases. The CDR3 runs to 14 residues. Trimming at V came to 2 bases and at J to 4 bases, leaving 6 bases not matched to a gene. In germline, CDR1 is SGHDT, CDR2 YYEEEE. The CDR3 DNA is TGTGCCAGCAGCTTTTGGGACAGCAGTTACGAGCAGTACTTC. This encodes CASSFWDSSYEQYF.

On this clone itself: This specimen includes other DNA sequences encoding the same CDR3. This chain uses TRBV4-3 with TRBJ2-2; maybe TRBD1 (5 bases). Between the trimmed V and J ends, which lost 3 bases and 1 base, there was a span of 6 bases. CDR3 size: 14 residues. Germline V gives CDR1 LGHNA, CDR2 YSLEER. CDR3 sequence reads: CASSHGQNTGELFF. CDR3 coding DNA: TGCGCCAGCAGCCACGGACAGAACACCGGGGAGCTGTTTTTT.

V gene TRBV6-1 combines with J gene TRBJ1-1; 9 bases line up with TRBD1. Germline V lookup: CDR1 MNHNS, CDR2 SASEGT. The CDR3 has 14 amino acids. The junction had 7 bases not matched to a gene; V was cut back by 4 bases and J by 7 bases. The CDR3 region is CASSGWTGEGEAFF. The CDR3 region has the DNA TGTGCCAGCAGTGGCTGGACAGGGGAGGGTGAAGCTTTCTTT.

The V call is TRBV7-9, the J call TRBJ1-6; possibly TRBD1 for D (6 bases). V was pared by 3 bases and J by 13 bases, with 16 bases between. Looked up from germline, CDR1 is SEHNR and CDR2 is FQNEAQ (reference sequence). The CDR3 is 14 residues long. CDR3 DNA sequence: TGTGCCAGCAGCTTGCCCGGGACAAGGGCGCCCCTCCACTTT. This translates into CASSLPGTRAPLHF.

Here the CDR3 reads CASSFGQGYEQYF. CDR3 in DNA: TGTGCCAGCAGCTTCGGACAGGGGTACGAGCAGTACTTC. The rearrangement links TRBV4-2 to TRBJ2-7; TRBD1 agrees at 9 bases. V shed 5 bases and J 4 bases; nucleotides not matched to a gene: 3. The CDR3 runs to 13 residues. Germline V gene sequence: CDR1 LGHNA, CDR2 YNFKEQ.

V is TRBV7-2 and J is TRBJ2-1, with 9 bases aligning to TRBD2. CDR1 and CDR2 from the germline V gene are SGHTA and FQGNSA. J lost 3 bases, V lost 5 bases, and 8 bases had no gene match. The CDR3 extends over 16 amino acids. The CDR3 DNA follows: TGTGCCAGCAGCCGAGGCCGCGGGGGGGACTACAATGAGCAGTTCTTC. Amino acids: CASSRGRGGDYNEQFF.

The chain couples TRBV27 to TRBJ2-7; a possible D gene is TRBD1 (6 bases). V lost 2 bases and J 3 bases, leaving 17 bases between the germline ends. CDR1 and CDR2 (germline): MNHEY, SMNVEV (reference sequence). The CDR3 consists of 16 residues. The CDR3 here is CASSLRGTPSYYEQYF. CDR3 DNA sequence: TGTGCCAGCAGTTTAAGAGGGACACCCTCTTACTACGAGCAGTACTTC.

CDR3 nucleotide sequence: TGCGCCAGCAGCTGGGGACAGGGGCAAAAACTGTTTTTT. As protein: CASSWGQGQKLFF. The J gene is TRBJ1-4, the V gene TRBV4-1, with 10 bases that match TRBD1. This CDR3 has 13 amino acids. Germline CDR1 reads MGHRA; CDR2 reads YSYEKL. Trimming cost V 5 bases and J 9 bases; bases outside gene matches: 3.

The gene calls are TRBV14 and TRBJ1-1, with unresolved D. The V and J ends lost 0 bases and 0 bases respectively, with 5 bases between them. This CDR3 has 14 residues. CDR1 is SGHDN, CDR2 FVKESK, per germline. The CDR3 region is CASSQDGMNTEAFF. For the CDR3, the DNA is TGTGCCAGCAGCCAAGATGGGATGAACACTGAAGCTTTCTTT.

The J gene is TRBJ1-5, the V gene TRBV7-3; TRBD1 matches at 9 bases. V shed 3 bases and J 0 bases; nucleotides not matched to a gene: 9. The CDR3 consists of 18 residues. CDR1 is SGHTA and CDR2 is FQGTGA in the germline V gene. In DNA form, the CDR3 reads TGTGCCAGCAGCTTCGGGACAGGGCAATTGAGTAGCAATCAGCCCCAGCATTTT. This translates into CASSFGTGQLSSNQPQHF.

Only a few counts were recorded for this clone. The chain carries TRBV27 and TRBJ2-3, with 7 bases matching TRBD1. The length of the CDR3 is 13 residues. CDR1 is MNHEY, CDR2 SMNVEV, per germline (reference sequence). V was pared by 5 bases and J by 14 bases, with 13 bases of the junction left unmatched. The CDR3, as DNA: TGTGCCAGCAGTCCGAGGACAGGCCGCCGTGGGTATTTT. Its translation is CASSPRTGRRGYF.

The chain carries TRBV5-6 and TRBJ1-6, with D maybe TRBD1 (5 bases). CDR1 SGHDT and CDR2 YYEEEE come from the germline V gene. The germline V and J ends were trimmed by 0 bases and 0 bases, with 10 bases remaining between them. CDR3 length: 17 amino acids. The CDR3 DNA reads as TGTGCCAGCAGCTTGGGGGGCCCTCGCTCCTATAATTCACCCCTCCACTTT. Encoded protein: CASSLGGPRSYNSPLHF.

This clone was detected only a few times. V usage is TRBV4-1 and J usage is TRBJ2-7; D gene ambiguous. From germline, CDR1 is MGHRA and CDR2 YSYEKL. This CDR3 contains 14 residues. V gave up 1 base and J gave up 0 bases, with 7 bases separating them. CDR3 amino acids: CASSQVLSSYEQYF. The DNA for the CDR3 is TGCGCCAGCAGCCAAGTATTGAGCTCCTACGAGCAGTACTTC.

This clone was seen just once. J is TRBJ2-1 and V is TRBV4-1, with 7 bases identical to TRBD2. This CDR3 has 12 amino acids. Germline V lookup: CDR1 MGHRA, CDR2 YSYEKL. With 8 bases clipped from V and 10 bases from J, the junction kept 8 bases outside the gene matches. CDR3 nucleotides: TGCGCCAGCGGAAGCGGGGTCTGGGAGCAGTTCTTC. Protein sequence: CASGSGVWEQFF.